This T cell receptor (beta chain) was documented in a study of CXCR3-negative and CXCR3-positive naive CD8 T cells. Study conclusions and caveats: Naive cells with CXCR3 showed TRB CDR3s that were more hydrophobic than those in CXCR3-negative naive cells. No difference in surface CD5 was seen between naive subsets, and TCR strength was inferred from TRB CDR3 properties.

In the case of this clonotype: Its specificity is not known.

UMI labels and 5' RACE were used to prepare the TRB cDNA libraries. After re-calling the 5' RACE reads, TCRdb lists one entry per CDR3 protein, DNA absent. The sample table includes more than 65,000 distinct CDR3 sequences. There are 15 residues in the CDR3. Germline CDR1 reads SGDLS; CDR2 reads YYNGEE. This TCR was recovered from a human donor in good health. Some clones in this sample may be carry-over from other donors' samples. Source material: naive CXCR3- CD8+ T cells from blood. Subset given: CD45RO-CCR7+CD27+CD95- naive CD8+ T cells lacking CXCR3 (TNR3-). The chain uses TRBV9 and TRBJ2-2; TCRdb names TRBD1, which stays unverified in the absence of DNA. The CDR3 sequence: CASSFFTGNTGELFF.